Listed here is a single TCR beta chain. The sample comes from a study of glioma-infiltrating T cells after dendritic cell vaccination. Indicated time point: after dendritic cell vaccination, including at tumor progression/relapse. Germline CDR1 MGHRA, CDR2 YSYEKL. CDR3 size: 16 residues. J was trimmed by 2 bases and V by 1 base; bases with no gene match: 8. Input was around 2.1 ug genomic DNA, or all available if less. The protocol was immunoSEQ multiplex PCR, while the TCRdb copy is restricted to in-frame clones and leaves out a portion. The sample holds about 9,200 clones, about 80% seen once. Source: blood, taken after dendritic cell vaccination. The receptor comes from a human donor with glioblastoma. The genes are TRBV4-1 and TRBJ2-7, with 7 bases identical to TRBD1. Here the CDR3 DNA reads TGCGCCAGCAGCCAAGGGGCTGACAGGGTAACCTACGAGCAGTACTTC. Translated, it gives CASSQGADRVTYEQYF.